This record looks at one T cell receptor (beta chain) sequence and its context. What it recognizes is unknown. Produced via immunoSEQ multiplex PCR; TCRdb's table is partial and in-frame only. The sample holds 15,000 to 20,000 clones; 84% are singletons and the top ten take 3.4%. PCR or immunohistochemistry showed mismatch repair deficiency in every enrolled patient. Three pembrolizumab responders had their TCRs sequenced. This entry is derived from a study of PD-1 blockade in mismatch repair-deficient tumors. Study-wide background: Patients had more than ten mismatch repair-deficient cancer types, all previously treated and progressing.

General study results and limits: Tumor-resident clones, often undetectable pretreatment in blood, expanded then contracted after pembrolizumab.

The germline V gene encodes CDR1 SGHVS and CDR2 FNYEAQ. The CDR3 extends over 16 amino acids. V lost 5 bases and J lost 2, with 16 bases in between. Sequenced material: PBMCs, taken 4 weeks after starting pembrolizumab. The TCR sequence derives from an adult with mismatch repair-deficient cancer. This chain connects TRBV7-6 to TRBJ1-3; D possibly corresponds to TRBD1 (6 bases). For the CDR3, the DNA is TGTGCCAGCAGCGCACAGGGCAGTGTCGCTGGAAACACCATATATTTT. It specifies CASSAQGSVAGNTIYF.